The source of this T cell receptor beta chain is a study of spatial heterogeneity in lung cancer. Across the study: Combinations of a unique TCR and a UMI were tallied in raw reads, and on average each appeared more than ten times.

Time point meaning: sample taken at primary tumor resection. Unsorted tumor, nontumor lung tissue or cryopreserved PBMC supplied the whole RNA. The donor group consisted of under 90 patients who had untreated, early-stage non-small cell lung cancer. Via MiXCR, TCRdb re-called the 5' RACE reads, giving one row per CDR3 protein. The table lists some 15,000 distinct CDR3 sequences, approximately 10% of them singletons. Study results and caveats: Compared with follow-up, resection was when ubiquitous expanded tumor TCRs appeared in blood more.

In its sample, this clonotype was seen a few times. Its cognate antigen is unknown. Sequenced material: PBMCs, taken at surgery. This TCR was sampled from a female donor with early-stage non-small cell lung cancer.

CDR3 DNA: TGTGCCAGCAGTTTTTCGGCCAGTCAAGAGACCCAGTACTTC. Its protein is CASSFSASQETQYF. This chain connects TRBV12-3 or TRBV12-4 to TRBJ2-5; D remains ambiguous. There are 14 residues in the CDR3. V lost 3 bases to trimming and J lost 2 bases, with 10 bases between them.